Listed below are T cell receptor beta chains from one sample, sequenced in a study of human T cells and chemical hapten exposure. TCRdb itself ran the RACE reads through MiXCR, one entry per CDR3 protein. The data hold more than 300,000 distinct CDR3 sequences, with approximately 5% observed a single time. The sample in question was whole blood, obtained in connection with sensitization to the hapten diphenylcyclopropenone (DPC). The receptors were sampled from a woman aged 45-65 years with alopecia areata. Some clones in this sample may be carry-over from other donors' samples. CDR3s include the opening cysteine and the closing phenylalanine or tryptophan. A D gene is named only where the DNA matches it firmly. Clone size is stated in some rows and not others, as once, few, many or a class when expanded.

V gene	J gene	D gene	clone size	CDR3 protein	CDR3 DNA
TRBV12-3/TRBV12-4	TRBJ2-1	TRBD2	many	CASSLTGLAYDEQFF	TGTGCCAGCAGTTTAACGGGACTAGCGTACGATGAGCAGTTCTTC
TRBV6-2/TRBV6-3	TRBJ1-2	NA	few	CASSLTVRGKNYGYTF	TGTGCCAGCAGTTTAACCGTACGAGGGAAGAACTATGGCTACACCTTC
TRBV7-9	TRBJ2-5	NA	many	CASSLGAAQETQYF	TGTGCCAGCAGCTTAGGAGCAGCACAAGAGACCCAGTACTTC
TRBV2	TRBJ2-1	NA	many	CASTGTGTLGYNEQFF	TGTGCCAGCACGGGAACCGGGACCTTAGGGTACAATGAGCAGTTCTTC
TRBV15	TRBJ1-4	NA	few	CATSAGQGSNEKLFF	TGTGCCACCAGTGCTGGGCAGGGTTCTAATGAAAAACTGTTTTTT
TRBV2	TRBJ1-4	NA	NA	CASSPTGGEKLFF	TGTGCCAGCAGCCCAACGGGGGGTGAAAAACTGTTTTTT
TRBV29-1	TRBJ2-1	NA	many	CSVEEGKRSYNEQFF	TGCAGCGTTGAAGAGGGCAAGCGGAGCTACAATGAGCAGTTCTTC
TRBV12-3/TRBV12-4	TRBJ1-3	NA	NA	CASSFVPGNTIYF	TGTGCCAGCAGTTTTGTTCCGGGAAACACCATATATTTT
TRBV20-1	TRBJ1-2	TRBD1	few	CSASPVSGQGYGYTF	TGCAGTGCTAGCCCGGTCTCGGGACAGGGCTATGGCTACACCTTC
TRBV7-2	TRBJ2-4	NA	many	CASSPQVQVKNIQYF	TGTGCCAGCAGCCCACAGGTTCAAGTCAAAAACATTCAGTACTTC
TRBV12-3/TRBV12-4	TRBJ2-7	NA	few	CASNPWGGPGPYEQYF	TGTGCCAGCAACCCGTGGGGAGGACCGGGTCCGTACGAGCAGTACTTC
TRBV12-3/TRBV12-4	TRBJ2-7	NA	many	CASSLAWAEQYF	TGTGCCAGCAGTTTGGCCTGGGCAGAGCAGTACTTC
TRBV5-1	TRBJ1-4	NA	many	CASSFSPGSTNEKLFF	TGCGCCAGCAGCTTCTCTCCAGGATCAACTAATGAAAAACTGTTTTTT
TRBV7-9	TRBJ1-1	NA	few	CASSQGTHTEAFF	TGTGCCAGCAGCCAAGGGACACACACTGAAGCTTTCTTT
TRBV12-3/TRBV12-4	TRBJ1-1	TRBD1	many	CASSWTGEAEAFF	TGTGCCAGCAGTTGGACAGGGGAAGCTGAAGCTTTCTTT
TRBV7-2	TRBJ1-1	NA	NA	CASRRQVNTEAFF	TGTGCCAGCAGAAGACAAGTGAACACTGAAGCTTTCTTT
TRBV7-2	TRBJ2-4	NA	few	CASSPSSGGLHIQYF	TGTGCCAGCAGCCCGTCCTCCGGGGGCCTCCACATTCAGTACTTC
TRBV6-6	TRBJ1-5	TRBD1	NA	CASSYRAGTENQPQHF	TGTGCCAGCAGTTATAGGGCGGGGACAGAGAATCAGCCCCAGCATTTT
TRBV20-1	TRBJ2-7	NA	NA	CSAPGYNTSSYEQYF	TGCAGTGCTCCCGGCTACAACACGAGCTCCTACGAGCAGTACTTC
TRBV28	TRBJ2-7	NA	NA	CATHSTGREQYF	TGTGCCACCCATTCGACAGGTCGCGAGCAGTACTTC
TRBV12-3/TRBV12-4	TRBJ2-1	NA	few	CASSLEPEFSYNEQFF	TGTGCCAGCAGTTTAGAGCCAGAATTCTCCTACAATGAGCAGTTCTTC
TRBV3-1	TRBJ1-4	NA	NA	CASSQDLAFAANEKLFF	TGTGCCAGCAGCCAAGATCTCGCTTTCGCGGCTAATGAAAAACTGTTTTTT